This T cell receptor beta chain originates from a study of blood T cells in healthy people across ages. Donor samples were obtained from healthy Caucasian individuals from Russia, aged 6 to 90. The V gene's germline CDR1 is KGHSH and CDR2 LQKENI. CDR3 length equals 14 residues. Between the trimmed V and J ends, which lost 3 bases and 2 bases, there was a span of 8 bases. PCR was performed a second time for about 6 to 12 cycles using a sample-barcoded 5' primer and a J-beta primer mix. TCRdb itself ran the 5' RACE reads through MiXCR, one entry per CDR3 protein. Among approximately 600,000 distinct CDR3 sequences listed, roughly 50% were seen once.

This chain uses TRBV18 with TRBJ1-5, with D maybe TRBD1 (6 bases). This TCR derives from a man in his 60s in good health. Material: blood. CDR3 protein: CASSPSGGNQPQHF. CDR3 DNA sequence: TGTGCCAGCTCACCTTCAGGGGGCAATCAGCCCCAGCATTTT.